This T cell receptor beta chain came from a study of breast tumors, draining lymph nodes, adjacent tissues. This clonotype was counted a few times. Germline CDR1 is MNHEY and CDR2 is SMNVEV (reference sequence). CDR3 length: 13 residues. Trimming took off 7 bases at V and 0 bases at J, with 4 bases between the two ends. Via MiXCR, TCRdb re-called the multiplex PCR reads, giving one row per CDR3 protein. This table has tens of thousands of distinct CDR3 sequences, 68% appearing once. The receptor was derived from a female donor with breast cancer. Some clones in this sample may be carry-over from other donors' samples. This chain joins TRBV27 and TRBJ2-6; no reliable D call. Sequencing input: tumor-adjacent breast tissue. CDR3 residues: CASTLSGANVLTF. The CDR3 nucleotides are TGTGCCAGCACCCTCTCTGGGGCCAACGTCCTGACTTTC.